This entry concerns a single T cell receptor beta chain. The sample is drawn from a study of CD8 T cells in ankylosing spondylitis. TCRdb analysed the 5' RACE reads with MiXCR anew, one entry per CDR3 protein. The data hold 250,000 to 350,000 distinct CDR3 sequences, with roughly 20% observed a single time. The germline V gene has CDR1 LGHDT and CDR2 YNNKEL (reference sequence). The CDR3 length is 14 residues. Trimming stripped 6 bases from V and 3 bases from J, with 9 bases between. The genes are TRBV3-1 and TRBJ2-6; D is unresolved. This receptor was taken from a male donor with ankylosing spondylitis or in good health (not recorded which). Sequenced: blood, either unsorted or a sorted T cell fraction (not recorded which). The CDR3 reads CASSGAGGANVLTF. The CDR3 nucleotides are TGTGCCAGCAGTGGTGCTGGTGGGGCCAACGTCCTGACTTTC.